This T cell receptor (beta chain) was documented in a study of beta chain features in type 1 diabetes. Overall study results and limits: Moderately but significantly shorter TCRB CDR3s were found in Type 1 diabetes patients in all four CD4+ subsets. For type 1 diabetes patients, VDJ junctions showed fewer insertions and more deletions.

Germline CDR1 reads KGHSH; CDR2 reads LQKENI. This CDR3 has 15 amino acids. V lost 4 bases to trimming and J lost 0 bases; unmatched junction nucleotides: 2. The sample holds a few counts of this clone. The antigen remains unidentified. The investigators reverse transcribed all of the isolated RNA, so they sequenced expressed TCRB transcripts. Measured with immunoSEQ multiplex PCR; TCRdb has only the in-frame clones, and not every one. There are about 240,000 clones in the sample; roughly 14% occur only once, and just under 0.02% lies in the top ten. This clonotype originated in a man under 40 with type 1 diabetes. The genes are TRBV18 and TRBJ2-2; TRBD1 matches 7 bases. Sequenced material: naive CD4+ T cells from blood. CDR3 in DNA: TGTGCCAGCTCACAGGGGGCGGCGAACACCGGGGAGCTGTTTTTT. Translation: CASSQGAANTGELFF. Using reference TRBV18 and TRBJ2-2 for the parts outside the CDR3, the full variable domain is NAGVMQNPRHLVRRRGQEARLRCSPMKGHSHVYWYRQLPEEGLKFMVYLQKENIIDESGMPKERFSAEFPKEGPSILRIQQVVRGDSAAYFCASSQGAANTGELFFGEGSRLTVL.